Below, 15 T cell receptor beta chains from the same sample are listed, as sequenced in a study of T cell responses to AZD1222 COVID-19 vaccine. TCRdb keeps only in-frame clones here, not all; method: immunoSEQ multiplex PCR. The sample has some 120,000 clones, about 91% seen once; the top ten hold more than 1.5%. The sample consisted of peripheral blood, taken 28 days after the second AZD1222 dose. The receptors were gathered from an adult who received the AZD1222 COVID-19 vaccine.

The chain couples TRBV6-4 to TRBJ2-7, with D perhaps being TRBD1 or TRBD2 (7 bases each). Trimming cost V 4 bases and J 4 bases, with 23 bases left between them. The CDR3 totals 17 residues. Per the germline V gene, CDR1 is MRHNA and CDR2 is SNTAGT. The CDR3 loop is CASSGRRGREYLYEQYF. CDR3 DNA sequence: TGTGCCAGCAGTGGCCGAAGGGGGCGGGAGTACCTGTACGAGCAGTACTTC.

CDR3 loop: CASSFGPSETQYF. The CDR3 nucleotides read TGCGCCAGCAGCTTCGGTCCCTCGGAGACCCAGTACTTC. The rearrangement links TRBV5-1 to TRBJ2-5; the D is unclear. The CDR3 loop spans 13 amino acids. Germline CDR1 SGHRS, CDR2 YFSETQ. V lost 2 bases to trimming and J lost 5 bases, with 10 bases between them.

V and J are TRBV5-6 and TRBJ1-4, with D possibly being TRBD1 (5 bases). The CDR3 sequence is 14 residues long. Trimming removed 1 base at V and 8 bases at J, with 12 bases between. The germline CDR1 and CDR2 sequences are SGHDT and YYEEEE. Here the CDR3 reads CASSLTGGEEKLFF. The CDR3, as DNA: TGTGCCAGCAGCTTGACAGGAGGGGAGGAAAAACTGTTTTTT.

V is TRBV15 and J is TRBJ2-6; D perhaps matches TRBD1 (6 bases). The CDR3 has 17 residues. V lost 5 bases to trimming and J lost 3 bases, with 17 bases between them. CDR1 is LNHNV and CDR2 is YYDKDF in the germline V gene (reference sequence). CDR3: CATSFAGVSGGANVLTF. The CDR3 DNA follows: TGTGCCACCAGCTTCGCAGGGGTAAGTGGTGGGGCCAACGTCCTGACTTTC.

This clone was seen just once. The rearrangement links TRBV9 to TRBJ1-6, with a weak D call TRBD1 (5 bases). Germline lookup yields CDR1 SGDLS and CDR2 YYNGEE. Trimming removed 3 bases from V and 0 bases from J, with 16 bases in between. The CDR3 extends over 18 amino acids. In nucleotides, the CDR3 is TGTGCCAGCAGCGCGCAGGCGGGGCATGACTCCTATAATTCACCCCTCCACTTT. Translation: CASSAQAGHDSYNSPLHF.

This chain joins TRBV3-1 (or the pseudogene TRBV3-2) and TRBJ1-4; D unclear. Germline V gene data show CDR1 as LGHDT and CDR2 as YNNKEL (reference sequence). The CDR3 has 13 residues. Trimming took off 1 base at V and 7 bases at J, with 7 bases between the two ends. DNA of the CDR3: TGTGCCAGCAGCCAAGTAGGAGGTGAAAAACTGTTTTTT. Translation: CASSQVGGEKLFF.

The chain recombines TRBV11-2 with TRBJ2-1, with 9 bases lining up with TRBD1. The CDR3 is 14 residues long. Trimming removed 3 bases from V and 7 bases from J; junction bases left unmatched: 4. From germline, CDR1 is SGHAT and CDR2 FQNNGV. CDR3 nucleotide sequence: TGTGCCAGCAGCTTGACAGGGGGGGGGAATGAGCAGTTCTTC. This codes for CASSLTGGGNEQFF.

V and J are TRBV28 and TRBJ1-4; tentative D call: TRBD1 (6 bases). CDR1 is MDHEN and CDR2 is SYDVKM in the germline V gene. The CDR3 has 12 amino acids. Between the trimmed V and J ends, which lost 5 bases and 7 bases, there was a span of 8 bases. CDR3 loop: CASSQQGEKLFF. The DNA of the CDR3 is TGTGCCAGCAGTCAACAGGGTGAAAAACTGTTTTTT.

The chain combines TRBV10-1 with TRBJ2-7; 9 nucleotides align to TRBD1. In germline, CDR1 is WNHNN, CDR2 SYGVQD (reference sequence). V was clipped by 10 bases and J by 5 bases; unmatched bases: 9. This CDR3 is built from 13 residues. CDR3 amino acids: CATSQGAGNEQYF. The CDR3 nucleotides are TGCGCCACTTCACAGGGGGCTGGCAACGAGCAGTACTTC.

The gene calls are TRBV11-2 and TRBJ2-1, with D perhaps TRBD1 (5 bases). Germline CDR1 and CDR2: SGHAT and FQNNGV. The CDR3 spans 17 residues. The V end lost 1 base, the J end lost 7 bases, and 20 bases lay between the germline ends. The CDR3 spells CASSLVPPGWSLNEQFF. The CDR3 DNA reads as TGTGCCAGCAGCTTAGTCCCGCCAGGGTGGAGTTTAAATGAGCAGTTCTTC.

This sequence joins TRBV11-3 and TRBJ2-2; 9 bases fit TRBD2. Germline CDR1 is SGHNT and CDR2 is YENEEA. After removal of 4 bases from V and 6 bases from J, the junction contained 3 bases not matched to a gene. The CDR3 is made up of 14 amino acids. DNA for the CDR3: TGTGCCAGCAGCTCCGCGGGGGGGTCCGGGGAGCTGTTTTTT. Residues: CASSSAGGSGELFF. The full variable domain, completed using reference TRBV11-3 and TRBJ2-2, is EAGVVQSPRYKIIEKKQPVAFWCNPISGHNTLYWYLQNLGQGPELLIRYENEEAVDDSQLPKDRFSAERLKGVDSTLKIQPAELGDSAVYLCASSSAGGSGELFFGEGSRLTVL.

The rearrangement links TRBV7-9 to TRBJ2-7, with 12 bases matching TRBD2. V was clipped by 1 base and J by 7 bases; unmatched bases: 2. The CDR3 has 14 residues. CDR1 and CDR2 (germline): SEHNR, FQNEAQ (reference sequence). The CDR3 coding sequence is TGTGCCAGCAGCTTAGGAGGACTAGCGGGAGAGCAGTACTTC. It yields the protein CASSLGGLAGEQYF.

The gene calls are TRBV5-1 and TRBJ2-3; no firm D call. Germline CDR1 reads SGHRS; CDR2 reads YFSETQ. Trimming shortened V by 0 bases and J by 6 bases, and 11 bases separated the two germline ends. The CDR3 length is 14 residues. The CDR3 nucleotides are TGCGCCAGCAGCTTGGCCACGGTGGGGGATACGCAGTATTTT. It specifies CASSLATVGDTQYF. The whole variable domain, filled in from reference TRBV5-1 and TRBJ2-3, reads KAGVTQTPRYLIKTRGQQVTLSCSPISGHRSVSWYQQTPGQGLQFLFEYFSETQRNKGNFPGRFSGRQFSNSRSEMNVSTLELGDSALYLCASSLATVGDTQYFGPGTRLTVL.

V gene TRBV4-1 combines with J gene TRBJ2-4, with D possibly TRBD1 on 6 matching bases. Trimming shortened V by 2 bases and J by 13 bases, and 15 bases separated the two germline ends. This CDR3 spans 13 amino acids. Germline values: CDR1 MGHRA, CDR2 YSYEKL. CDR3 sequence: CASSQYIGGLQYF. The CDR3 nucleotides are TGCGCCAGCAGCCAATATATAGGGGGTTTACAGTACTTC.

V and J are TRBV18 and TRBJ2-1; D not resolved. The CDR3 has 12 amino acids. Per the germline V gene, CDR1 is KGHSH and CDR2 is LQKENI. Trimming cost V 5 bases and J 8 bases, with 10 bases left between them. The CDR3 sequence: CASSAWADEQFF. CDR3 DNA sequence: TGTGCCAGCTCAGCGTGGGCGGATGAGCAGTTCTTC. The whole variable domain, filled in from reference TRBV18 and TRBJ2-1, reads NAGVMQNPRHLVRRRGQEARLRCSPMKGHSHVYWYRQLPEEGLKFMVYLQKENIIDESGMPKERFSAEFPKEGPSILRIQQVVRGDSAAYFCASSAWADEQFFGPGTRLTVL.